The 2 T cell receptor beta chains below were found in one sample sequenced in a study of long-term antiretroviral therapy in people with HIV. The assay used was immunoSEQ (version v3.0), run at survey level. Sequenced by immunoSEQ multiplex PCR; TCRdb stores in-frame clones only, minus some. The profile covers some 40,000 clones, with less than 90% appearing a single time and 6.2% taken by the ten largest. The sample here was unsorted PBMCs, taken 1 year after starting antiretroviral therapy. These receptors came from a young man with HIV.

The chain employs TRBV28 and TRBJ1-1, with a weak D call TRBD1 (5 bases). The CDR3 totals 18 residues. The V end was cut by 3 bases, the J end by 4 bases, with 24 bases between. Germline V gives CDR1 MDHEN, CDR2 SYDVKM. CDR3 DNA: TGTGCCAGCAGTTTGTGGGTAGATCACGGTGGAAGGGGCACTGAAGCTTTCTTT. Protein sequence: CASSLWVDHGGRGTEAFF.

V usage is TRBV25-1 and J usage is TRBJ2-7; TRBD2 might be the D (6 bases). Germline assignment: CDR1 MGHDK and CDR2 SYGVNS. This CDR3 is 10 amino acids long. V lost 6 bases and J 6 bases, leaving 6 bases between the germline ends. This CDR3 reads CASRGGEQYF. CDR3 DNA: TGTGCCAGCAGGGGGGGCGAGCAGTACTTC.